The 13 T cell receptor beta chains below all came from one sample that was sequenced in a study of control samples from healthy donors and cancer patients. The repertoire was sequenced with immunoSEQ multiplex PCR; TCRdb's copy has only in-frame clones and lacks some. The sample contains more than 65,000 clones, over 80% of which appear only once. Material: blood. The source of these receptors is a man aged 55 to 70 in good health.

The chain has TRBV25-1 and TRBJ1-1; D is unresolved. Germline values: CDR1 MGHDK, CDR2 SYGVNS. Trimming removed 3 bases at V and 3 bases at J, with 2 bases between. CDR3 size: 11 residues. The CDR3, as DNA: TGTGCCAGCAGTGAGCACACTGAAGCTTTCTTT. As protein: CASSEHTEAFF. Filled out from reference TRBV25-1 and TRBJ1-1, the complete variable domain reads EADIYQTPRYLVIGTGKKITLECSQTMGHDKMYWYQQDPGMELHLIHYSYGVNSTEKGDLSSESTVSRIRTEHFPLTLESARPSHTSQYLCASSEHTEAFFGQGTRLTVV.

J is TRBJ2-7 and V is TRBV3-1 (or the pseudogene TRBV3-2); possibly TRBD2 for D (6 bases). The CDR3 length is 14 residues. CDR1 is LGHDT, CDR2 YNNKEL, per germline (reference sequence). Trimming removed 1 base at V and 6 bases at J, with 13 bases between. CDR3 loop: CASSQGWGEPEQYF. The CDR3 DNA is TGTGCCAGCAGCCAAGGGTGGGGGGAGCCCGAGCAGTACTTC.

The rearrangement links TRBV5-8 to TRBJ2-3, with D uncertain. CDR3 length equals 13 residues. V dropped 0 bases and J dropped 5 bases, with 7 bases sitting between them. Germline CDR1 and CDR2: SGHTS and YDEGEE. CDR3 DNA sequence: TGTGCCAGCAGCTTGGAACGGCGAGATACGCAGTATTTT. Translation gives CASSLERRDTQYF.

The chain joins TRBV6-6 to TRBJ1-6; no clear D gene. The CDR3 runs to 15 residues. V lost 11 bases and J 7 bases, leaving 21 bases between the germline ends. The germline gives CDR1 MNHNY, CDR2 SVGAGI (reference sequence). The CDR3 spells CASSREAPLNSPLHF. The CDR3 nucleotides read TGTGCCTCCTCCCGGGAGGCTCCTCTCAATTCACCCCTCCACTTT.

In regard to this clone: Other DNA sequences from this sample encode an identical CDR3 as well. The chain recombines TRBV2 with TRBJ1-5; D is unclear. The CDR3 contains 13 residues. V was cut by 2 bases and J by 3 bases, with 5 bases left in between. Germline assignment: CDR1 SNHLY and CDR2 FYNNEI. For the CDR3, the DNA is TGTGCCAGCAGTGAACAGCCCAATCAGCCCCAGCATTTT. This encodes CASSEQPNQPQHF.

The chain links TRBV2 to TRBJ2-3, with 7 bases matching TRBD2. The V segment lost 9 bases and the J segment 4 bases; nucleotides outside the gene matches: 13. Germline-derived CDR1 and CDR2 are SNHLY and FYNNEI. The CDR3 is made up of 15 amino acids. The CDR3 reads CASKKGRAIADTQYF. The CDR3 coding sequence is TGTGCCAGTAAAAAGGGGAGGGCGATCGCAGATACGCAGTATTTT.

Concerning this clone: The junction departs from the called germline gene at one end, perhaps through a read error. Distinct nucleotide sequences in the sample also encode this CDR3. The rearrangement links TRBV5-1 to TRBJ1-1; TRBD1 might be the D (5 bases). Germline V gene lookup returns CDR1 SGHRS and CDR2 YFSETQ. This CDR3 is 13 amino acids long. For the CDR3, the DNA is TGCGCCAGCAAAGCAGGGACGATGGCTGAAGCTTTTTTT. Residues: CASKAGTMAEAFF.

CDR3 loop: CASSLVGDRFEQFF. The CDR3 coding sequence is TGCGCCAGCAGCCTAGTTGGGGACCGTTTTGAGCAGTTCTTC. The chain joins TRBV4-1 to TRBJ2-1, with D perhaps assigned TRBD1 or TRBD2 (5 bases each). This CDR3 is 14 amino acids long. Germline V gene lookup returns CDR1 MGHRA and CDR2 YSYEKL. V gave up 4 bases and J gave up 9 bases, with 16 bases separating them.

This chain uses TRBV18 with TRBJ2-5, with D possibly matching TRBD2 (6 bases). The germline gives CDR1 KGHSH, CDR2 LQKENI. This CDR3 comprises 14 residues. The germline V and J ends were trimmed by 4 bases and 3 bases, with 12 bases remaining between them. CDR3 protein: CASSLPGLKETQYF. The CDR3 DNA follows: TGTGCCAGCTCACTCCCGGGACTCAAAGAGACCCAGTACTTC.

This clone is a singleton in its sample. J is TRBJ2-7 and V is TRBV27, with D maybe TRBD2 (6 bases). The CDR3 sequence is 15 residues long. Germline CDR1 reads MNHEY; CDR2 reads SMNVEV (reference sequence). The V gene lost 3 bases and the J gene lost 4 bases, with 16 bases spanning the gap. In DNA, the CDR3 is TGTGCCAGCAGTTTTCAGGTGGGAGGAACGTACGAGCAGTACTTC. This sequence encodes CASSFQVGGTYEQYF.

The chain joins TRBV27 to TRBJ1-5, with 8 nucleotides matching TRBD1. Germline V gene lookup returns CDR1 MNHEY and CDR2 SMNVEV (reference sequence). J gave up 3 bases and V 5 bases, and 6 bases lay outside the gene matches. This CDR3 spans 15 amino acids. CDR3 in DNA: TGTGCCAGCAGTCCCCGACAGGGGCTCAATCAGCCCCAGCATTTT. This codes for CASSPRQGLNQPQHF.

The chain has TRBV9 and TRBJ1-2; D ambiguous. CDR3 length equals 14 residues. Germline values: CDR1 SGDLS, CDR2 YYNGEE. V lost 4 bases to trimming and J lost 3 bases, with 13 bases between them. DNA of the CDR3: TGTGCCAGCAGCTCGATCTCCGGAGACTATGGCTACACCTTC. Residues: CASSSISGDYGYTF.

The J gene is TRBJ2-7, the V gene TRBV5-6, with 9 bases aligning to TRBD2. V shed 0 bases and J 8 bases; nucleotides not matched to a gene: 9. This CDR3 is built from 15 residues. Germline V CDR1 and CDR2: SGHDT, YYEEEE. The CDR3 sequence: CASSLGLAGIPKQYF. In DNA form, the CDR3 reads TGTGCCAGCAGCTTGGGGCTAGCGGGAATACCCAAGCAGTACTTC.